This TCR beta chain was identified in a study of blood T cell repertoires in COVID-19. The wider study: Acute and convalescent COVID-19 samples came from the United States, Italy and Spain. T cells, B-cell-depleted T cells, or PBMCs supplied cDNA or gDNA.

V lost 6 bases to trimming and J lost 6 bases, with 12 bases between them. CDR3 length: 13 residues. Germline V gene lookup returns CDR1 MDHEN and CDR2 SYDVKM. Measured with immunoSEQ multiplex PCR; TCRdb has only the in-frame clones, and not every one. The sample consists of around 58,000 clones, roughly 80% of them appearing once. V gene TRBV28 combines with J gene TRBJ2-1; TRBD1 might be the D (6 bases). This clonotype originated in a woman aged 35 to 49 with acute COVID-19. Specimen: PBMCs or T cells enriched from blood (not recorded which). CDR3 protein: CASRGAGTNEQFF. CDR3 DNA: TGTGCCAGCAGGGGGGCCGGGACCAATGAGCAGTTCTTC. Full variable domain (remainder filled in from reference TRBV28 and TRBJ2-1): DVKVTQSSRYLVKRTGEKVFLECVQDMDHENMFWYRQDPGLGLRLIYFSYDVKMKEKGDIPEGYSVSREKKERFSLILESASTNQTSMYLCASRGAGTNEQFFGPGTRLTVL.